Shown below are 24 T cell receptor beta chains from a single sample sequenced in a study of CD8+CD57+ T cells in acquired aplastic anemia. Whoever was chosen for sequencing had shown CD8+CD57+ cell expansion by flow cytometry. According to the study, genomic DNA was the template for TCR beta VDJ and CDR3 profiling. TCRdb re-called the reads through MiXCR, storing one row per CDR3 protein. This table holds about 160,000 distinct CDR3 sequences, over 55% found once. The source material was sorted CD4+, CD8+, or CD8+CD57+ T cells (not recorded which) from PBMCs. The receptor source for this set is a human donor with aplastic anemia.

The J gene is TRBJ1-6, the V gene TRBV10-3, with TRBD1 as a possible D gene (5 bases). Germline CDR1 is ENHRY and CDR2 is SYGVKD. This CDR3 has 14 residues. V was clipped by 6 bases and J by 4 bases, with 10 bases between them. The CDR3 spells CAISDSDYNSPLHF. The CDR3 nucleotides read TGTGCCATCAGCGACAGCGATTATAATTCACCCCTCCACTTT.

A few counts support this clonotype. The chain uses TRBV20-1 and TRBJ2-7; the match to TRBD2 covers 10 bases. The CDR3 sequence is 15 residues long. Germline lookup yields CDR1 DFQATT and CDR2 SNEGSKA (reference sequence). Losses at the gene ends were 5 bases for V and 2 bases for J; bases not matched to a gene: 9. The CDR3 bases are TGCAGTGCTTCTTTCATAGCGGGAGGTGCCTACGAGCAGTACTTC. It is translated as CSASFIAGGAYEQYF.

The J gene is TRBJ2-3, the V gene TRBV5-6; D ambiguous. In germline, CDR1 is SGHDT, CDR2 YYEEEE. The CDR3 sequence is 13 residues long. Between the trimmed V and J ends, which lost 4 bases and 5 bases, there was a span of 11 bases. DNA of the CDR3: TGTGCCAGCAGCCAAGACGGTCAAGATACGCAGTATTTT. Encoded protein: CASSQDGQDTQYF.

This rearrangement joins TRBV2 to TRBJ2-7, with 9 bases fitting TRBD2. The CDR3 is 15 residues long. With V trimmed by 6 bases and J by 1 base, 7 bases remained unmatched. In germline, CDR1 is SNHLY, CDR2 FYNNEI. CDR3 protein: CASSHSSGASYEQYF. The CDR3 DNA reads TGTGCCAGCAGCCATTCTAGCGGGGCTTCCTACGAGCAGTACTTC.

The V and J genes are TRBV6-1 and TRBJ2-3; weak D call: TRBD1 (7 bases). V dropped 6 bases and J dropped 4 bases, with 14 bases sitting between them. The CDR3 covers 14 residues. Germline-derived CDR1 and CDR2 are MNHNS and SASEGT. Here the CDR3 reads CASSRGTGADTQYF. CDR3 nucleotide sequence: TGTGCCAGCAGCAGGGGGACGGGGGCAGATACGCAGTATTTT.

This chain joins TRBV7-4 and TRBJ1-2; D unresolved. The CDR3 is made up of 12 amino acids. Germline loops: CDR1 SGHVT, CDR2 SQSDAQ. The V end was cut by 1 base, the J end by 7 bases, with 7 bases between. The chain's CDR3 is CASSLGPPGYTF. The CDR3 DNA follows: TGTGCCAGCAGCTTAGGCCCACCTGGCTACACCTTC.

The J gene is TRBJ1-2, the V gene TRBV2; TRBD1 might be the D (5 bases). V dropped 7 bases and J dropped 0 bases, with 21 bases sitting between them. The CDR3 runs to 17 residues. Germline-derived CDR1 and CDR2 are SNHLY and FYNNEI. The CDR3 region is CASNGGLEGRTNYGYTF. The CDR3 DNA reads TGTGCCAGCAATGGCGGCTTAGAGGGGCGTACTAACTATGGCTACACCTTC.

J is TRBJ2-2 and V is TRBV19; D is unclear. The V end lost 1 base, the J end lost 1 base, and 4 bases lay between the germline ends. The CDR3 is made up of 14 amino acids. From germline, CDR1 is LNHDA and CDR2 SQIVND (reference sequence). The CDR3: CASSIARNTGELFF. The CDR3 nucleotides are TGTGCCAGTAGTATAGCAAGGAACACCGGGGAGCTGTTTTTT.

This chain links TRBV4-2 with TRBJ2-1; no firm D call. Germline V gene data show CDR1 as LGHNA and CDR2 as YNFKEQ. The CDR3 spans 13 residues. V was pared by 1 base and J by 7 bases, with 8 bases between. The CDR3 sequence: CASSQGRINEQFF. CDR3 in DNA: TGTGCCAGCAGCCAAGGGAGAATAAATGAGCAGTTCTTC.

The J gene is TRBJ2-3, the V gene TRBV10-3, with no clear D. V was trimmed by 0 bases and J by 0 bases, leaving 7 bases between them. Per germline, CDR1 ENHRY and CDR2 SYGVKD. There are 15 residues in the CDR3. CDR3 in amino acids: CAISESDSSTDTQYF. CDR3 bases: TGTGCCATCAGTGAGTCTGATTCTAGCACAGATACGCAGTATTTT.

The genes are TRBV7-3 and TRBJ2-3, with D maybe TRBD2 (6 bases). Germline lookup yields CDR1 SGHTA and CDR2 FQGTGA. The CDR3 has 14 residues. V lost 2 bases, J lost 2 bases, and 8 bases lay in between. The CDR3 region is CASSLAGPTDTQYF. Here the CDR3 DNA reads TGTGCCAGCAGCTTAGCGGGACCCACAGATACGCAGTATTTT.

The rearrangement joins TRBV9 to TRBJ1-6; tentative D call: TRBD1 (6 bases). Germline loops: CDR1 SGDLS, CDR2 YYNGEE. V lost 3 bases and J 10 bases, leaving 14 bases between the germline ends. The CDR3 runs 14 residues. CDR3 nucleotides: TGTGCCAGCAGCGAAGGGACAACGGGATCACCCCTCCACTTT. It specifies CASSEGTTGSPLHF.

This chain links TRBV2 with TRBJ2-2; 8 positions match TRBD1. This CDR3 has 14 amino acids. The V gene end was trimmed by 7 bases and the J gene end by 4 bases; junction bases not matched to a gene: 5. Germline-derived CDR1 and CDR2 are SNHLY and FYNNEI. CDR3 sequence (DNA): TGTGCCAGCAAGGACAGGGAGAGCACCGGGGAGCTGTTTTTT. Translating gives CASKDRESTGELFF.

In the case of this clonotype: Given the absence of the conserved phenylalanine or tryptophan at the CDR3 end, a read error is likely. The chain recombines TRBV28 with TRBJ2-7; tentative D call: TRBD2 (7 bases). V lost 3 bases and J lost 0, with 15 bases in between. Germline V gives CDR1 MDHEN, CDR2 SYDVKM. The CDR3 is 16 residues long. The CDR3 nucleotides read TGTGCCAGCAGTTTTTGGGGGGGCAGCTACTCCTACGAGCAGTACTCC. Its protein is CASSFWGGSYSYEQYS.

This clonotype appeared a few times. The CDR3 spells CAMAGETYEQYF. CDR3 bases: TGTGCCATGGCAGGGGAGACCTACGAGCAGTACTTC. The rearrangement links TRBV10-3 to TRBJ2-7, with D possibly being TRBD1 (6 bases). Germline assignment: CDR1 ENHRY and CDR2 SYGVKD. V lost 9 bases and J lost 2, with 11 bases in between. This CDR3 comprises 12 residues.

This clonotype was seen at least ten times. The chain carries TRBV10-3 and TRBJ2-5; the match to TRBD2 covers 13 bases. V dropped 3 bases and J dropped 3; count of bases not matched to a gene: 1. The CDR3 covers 15 residues. CDR1 and CDR2 from the germline V gene are ENHRY and SYGVKD. In nucleotides, the CDR3 is TGTGCCATCAGTGAACTAGCGGGAGGGAAAGAGACCCAGTACTTC. Encoded protein: CAISELAGGKETQYF.

This clonotype was detected a few times. This sequence joins TRBV7-9 and TRBJ2-5; D is unclear. V was pared by 3 bases and J by 7 bases, with 12 bases between. This CDR3 has 13 amino acids. Germline CDR1 SEHNR, CDR2 FQNEAQ (reference sequence). CDR3 nucleotides: TGTGCCAGCAGCTTGTCGGATCGTTCGACCCAGTACTTC. Encoded protein: CASSLSDRSTQYF. Drawing the rest from reference TRBV7-9 and TRBJ2-5, the complete variable domain is DTGVSQNPRHKITKRGQNVTFRCDPISEHNRLYWYRQTLGQGPEFLTYFQNEAQLEKSRLLSDRFSAERPKGSFSTLEIQRTEQGDSAMYLCASSLSDRSTQYFGPGTRLLVL.

V is TRBV4-3 and J is TRBJ1-5, with 8 bases that match TRBD1. The germline V gene encodes CDR1 LGHNA and CDR2 YSLEER. V lost 5 bases to trimming and J lost 3 bases; unmatched junction nucleotides: 6. The CDR3 is made up of 15 amino acids. CDR3 region: CASSVDRAFNQPQHF. The CDR3 DNA sequence: TGCGCCAGCAGCGTGGACAGGGCGTTCAATCAGCCCCAGCATTTT.

The chain combines TRBV2 with TRBJ2-7, with 10 bases fitting TRBD1. From germline, CDR1 is SNHLY and CDR2 FYNNEI. This CDR3 spans 12 amino acids. The junction had 4 bases not matched to a gene; V was cut back by 7 bases and J by 7 bases. The CDR3 loop is CASKTDRGEQYF. CDR3 in DNA: TGTGCCAGCAAGACGGACAGGGGGGAGCAGTACTTC.

The chain employs TRBV15 and TRBJ2-1, with D perhaps TRBD1 (6 bases). The CDR3 is 18 amino acids. Germline V gene data show CDR1 as LNHNV and CDR2 as YYDKDF (reference sequence). V dropped 3 bases and J dropped 3 bases, with 21 bases sitting between them. CDR3: CATSSDSTGRGDYNEQFF. The CDR3 region has the DNA TGTGCCACCAGCAGTGATTCAACAGGGAGAGGGGACTACAATGAGCAGTTCTTC.

A few counts support this clonotype. The chain carries TRBV29-1 and TRBJ1-2; the D is unclear. V was clipped by 4 bases and J by 6 bases, with 12 bases between them. The CDR3 is 12 amino acids. The germline V gene has CDR1 SQVTM and CDR2 ANQGSEA. The CDR3 sequence is CSVAPMEDGYTF. CDR3 nucleotide sequence: TGCAGCGTTGCTCCGATGGAGGATGGCTACACCTTC.

In its sample, this clonotype was seen a few times. The chain links TRBV20-1 to TRBJ2-3; D might be TRBD1 (5 bases). This CDR3 is 13 amino acids long. Trimming cost V 3 bases and J 4 bases, with 11 bases left between them. From germline, CDR1 is DFQATT and CDR2 SNEGSKA (reference sequence). The CDR3 reads CSASPGMADTQYF. The CDR3 DNA sequence: TGCAGTGCTAGTCCAGGGATGGCAGATACGCAGTATTTT.

A single count supports this clonotype. This chain connects TRBV19 to TRBJ2-3; TRBD1 matches 11 bases. The CDR3 covers 17 residues. Germline V CDR1 and CDR2: LNHDA, SQIVND (reference sequence). V gave up 4 bases and J gave up 5 bases; unmatched junction bases: 11. The CDR3 loop reads CASSKTRTGGAGDTQYF. The CDR3 region has the DNA TGTGCCAGTAGTAAAACACGGACAGGGGGCGCGGGAGATACGCAGTATTTT.

This rearrangement joins TRBV7-6 to TRBJ1-1; the D is unclear. V was shortened by 1 base and J by 4 bases, with 10 bases between the two germline ends. Germline lookup yields CDR1 SGHVS and CDR2 FNYEAQ. The CDR3 contains 14 residues. CDR3 loop: CASSLEQWTTEAFF. Written as DNA, the CDR3 is TGTGCCAGCAGCTTAGAACAGTGGACCACTGAAGCTTTCTTT. Filled out from reference TRBV7-6 and TRBJ1-1, the complete variable domain reads GAGVSQSPRYKVTKRGQDVALRCDPISGHVSLYWYRQALGQGPEFLTYFNYEAQQDKSGLPNDRFSAERPEGSISTLTIQRTEQRDSAMYRCASSLEQWTTEAFFGQGTRLTVV.